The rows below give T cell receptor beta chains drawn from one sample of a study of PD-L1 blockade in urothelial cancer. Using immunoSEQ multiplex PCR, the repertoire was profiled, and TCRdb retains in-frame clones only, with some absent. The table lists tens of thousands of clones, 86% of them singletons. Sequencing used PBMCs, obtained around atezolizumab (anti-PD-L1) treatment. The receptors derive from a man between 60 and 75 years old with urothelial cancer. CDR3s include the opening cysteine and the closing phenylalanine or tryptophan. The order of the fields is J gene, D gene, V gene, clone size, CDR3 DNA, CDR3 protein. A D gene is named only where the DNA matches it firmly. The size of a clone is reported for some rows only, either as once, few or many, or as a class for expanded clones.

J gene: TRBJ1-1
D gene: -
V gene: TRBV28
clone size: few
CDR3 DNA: TGTGCCAGCAGTTCCTGGGGAGCACGAGGAAAGAACACTGAAGCTTTCTTT
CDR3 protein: CASSSWGARGKNTEAFF

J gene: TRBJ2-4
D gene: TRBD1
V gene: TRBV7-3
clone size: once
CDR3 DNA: TGTGCCAGCAGCCCGTATACCGGGACAGAGCAGTACTTC
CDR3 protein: CASSPYTGTEQYF

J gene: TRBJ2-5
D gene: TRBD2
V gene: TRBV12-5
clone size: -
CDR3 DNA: TGTGCTAGTGGTTTAGGGACTACGAAGGAGACCCAGTACTTC
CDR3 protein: CASGLGTTKETQYF

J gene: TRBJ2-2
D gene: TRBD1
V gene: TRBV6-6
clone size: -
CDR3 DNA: TGTGCCACCGAGGGACAGCTGAACACCGGGGAGCTGTTTTTT
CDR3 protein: CATEGQLNTGELFF

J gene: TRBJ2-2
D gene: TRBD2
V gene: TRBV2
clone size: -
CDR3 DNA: TGTGCCAGCAGTGACCTGGGCCTAGCGGTAAAAGGTGACACCGGGGAGCTGTTTTTT
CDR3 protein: CASSDLGLAVKGDTGELFF

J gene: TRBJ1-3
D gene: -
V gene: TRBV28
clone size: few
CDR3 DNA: TGTGCCAGCAGTATGGTCTACTCTGGAAACACCATATATTTT
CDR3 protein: CASSMVYSGNTIYF

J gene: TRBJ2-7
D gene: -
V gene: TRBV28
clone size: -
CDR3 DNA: TGTGCCAGCAGTAAAACAGGTCGGTGGTACGAGCAGTACTTC
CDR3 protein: CASSKTGRWYEQYF

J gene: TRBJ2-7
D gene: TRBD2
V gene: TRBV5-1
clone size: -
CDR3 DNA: TGCGCCAGCAGCTCCGGGACTAGCGACCAGTACTTC
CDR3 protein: CASSSGTSDQYF

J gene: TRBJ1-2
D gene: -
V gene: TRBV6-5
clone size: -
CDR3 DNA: TGTGCCAGCAGCCAGGGGTTTGGCTACACCTTC
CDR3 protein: CASSQGFGYTF

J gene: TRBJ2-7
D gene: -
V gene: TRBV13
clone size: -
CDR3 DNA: TGTGCCAGCAGCCGTACTGGTTGGGAGCAGTACTTC
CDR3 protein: CASSRTGWEQYF

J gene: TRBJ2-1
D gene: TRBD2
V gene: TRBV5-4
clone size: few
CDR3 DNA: TGTGCCAGCAGCTTGACGGCTAGCGGGAGCTTGGAGCAGTTCTTC
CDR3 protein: CASSLTASGSLEQFF

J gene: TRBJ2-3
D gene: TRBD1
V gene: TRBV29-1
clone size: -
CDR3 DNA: TGCAGCGTAGGAGACAGGGGACGTGGGGATACGCAGTATTTT
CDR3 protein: CSVGDRGRGDTQYF

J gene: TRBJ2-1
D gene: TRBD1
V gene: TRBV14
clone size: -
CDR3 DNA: TGTGCCAGCAGCCCGACAGGGTTTACCTACAATGAGCAGTTCTTC
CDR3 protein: CASSPTGFTYNEQFF

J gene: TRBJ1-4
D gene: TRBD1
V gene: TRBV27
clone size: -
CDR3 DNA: TGTGCCAGCAGTTCATTCGGACAGGGTGAAAAACTGTTTTTT
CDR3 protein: CASSSFGQGEKLFF

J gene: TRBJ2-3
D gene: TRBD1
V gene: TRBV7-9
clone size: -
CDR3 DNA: TGTGCCAGCGGGACAGGGGCCCTCACAGATACGCAGTATTTT
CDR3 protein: CASGTGALTDTQYF

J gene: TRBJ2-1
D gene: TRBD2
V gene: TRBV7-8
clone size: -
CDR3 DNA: TGTGCCAGCAGCTTACCGACTAGCGGGAGTTGGTATGAGCAGTTCTTC
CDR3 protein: CASSLPTSGSWYEQFF

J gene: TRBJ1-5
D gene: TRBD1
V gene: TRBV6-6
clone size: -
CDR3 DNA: TGTGCCAGCAGTTCGACCGGGACAGGATTCAATCAGCCCCAGCATTTT
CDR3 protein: CASSSTGTGFNQPQHF

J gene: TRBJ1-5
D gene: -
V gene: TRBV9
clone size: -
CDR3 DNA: TGTGCCAGCAGCGTAGCGGGGAGCAATCAGCCCCAGCATTTT
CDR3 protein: CASSVAGSNQPQHF

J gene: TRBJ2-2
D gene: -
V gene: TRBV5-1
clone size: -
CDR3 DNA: TGCGCCAGCAGCTTGTCCGGGGCCGGGGAGCTGTTTTTT
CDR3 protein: CASSLSGAGELFF

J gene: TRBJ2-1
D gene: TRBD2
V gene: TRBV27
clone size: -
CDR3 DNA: TGTGCCAGCAGTTTGATAGCGGGAGGTTACAATGAGCAGTTCTTC
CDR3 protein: CASSLIAGGYNEQFF

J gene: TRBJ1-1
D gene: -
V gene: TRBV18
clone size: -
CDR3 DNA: TGTGCCAGCTCACCAGGCGAGGGTTTGTTCACTGAAGCTTTCTTT
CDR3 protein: CASSPGEGLFTEAFF

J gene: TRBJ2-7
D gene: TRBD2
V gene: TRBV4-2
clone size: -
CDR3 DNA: TGTGCCAGCAGCCAAGAACCGGGAGGGAATTACGAGCAGTACTTC
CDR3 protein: CASSQEPGGNYEQYF

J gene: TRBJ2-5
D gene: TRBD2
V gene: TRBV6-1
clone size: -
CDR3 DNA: TGTGCCAGCAGTGAAGGGAGCGGGGGGGGAGAGACCCAGTACTTC
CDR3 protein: CASSEGSGGGETQYF

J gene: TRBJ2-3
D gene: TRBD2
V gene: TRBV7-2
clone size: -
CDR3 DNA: TGTGCCAGCCCTAGCGGGGGTGCAGATACGCAGTATTTT
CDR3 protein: CASPSGGADTQYF

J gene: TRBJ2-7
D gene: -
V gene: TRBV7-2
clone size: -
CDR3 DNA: TGTGCCAGCAGGCCCACAGGGAGCTATTACGAGCAGTACTTC
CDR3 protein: CASRPTGSYYEQYF

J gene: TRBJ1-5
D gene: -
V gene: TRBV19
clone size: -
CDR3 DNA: TGTGCCAGTAGTATAGATCTTGGGGGCAGCCAGCCCCAGCATTTT
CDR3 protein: CASSIDLGGSQPQHF

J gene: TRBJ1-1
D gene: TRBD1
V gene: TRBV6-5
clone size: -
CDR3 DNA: TGTGCCAGCAGCAGACAGGGGGGAGGGACTGAAGCTTTCTTT
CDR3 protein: CASSRQGGGTEAFF

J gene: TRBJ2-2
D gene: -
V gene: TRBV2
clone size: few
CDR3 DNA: TGTGCCAGCAGTTTAGTGGGGAGGAACACCGGGGAGCTGTTTTTT
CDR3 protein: CASSLVGRNTGELFF

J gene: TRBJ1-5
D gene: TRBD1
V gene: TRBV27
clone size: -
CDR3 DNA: TGTGCCAGCAGTCCCACAGGGGCAGGACAGCCCCAGCATTTT
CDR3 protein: CASSPTGAGQPQHF

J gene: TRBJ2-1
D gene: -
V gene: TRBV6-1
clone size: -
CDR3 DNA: TGTGCCAGCAGTCAAGGCACTAGGGCCGCCTACAATGAGCAGTTCTTC
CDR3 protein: CASSQGTRAAYNEQFF

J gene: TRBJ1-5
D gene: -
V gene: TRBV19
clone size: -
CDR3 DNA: TGTGCCAGTAGTATAGTAGGGGGGGCCAGTCAGCCCCAGCATTTT
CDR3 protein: CASSIVGGASQPQHF

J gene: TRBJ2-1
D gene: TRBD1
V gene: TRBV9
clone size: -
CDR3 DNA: TGTGCCAGCAGCGTAGAGGGGGACAGGGGGCGGTTTGAGCAGTTCTTC
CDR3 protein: CASSVEGDRGRFEQFF

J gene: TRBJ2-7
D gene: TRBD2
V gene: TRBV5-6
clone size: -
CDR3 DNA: TGTGCCAGCAGCCAGATAGCGGGAGGCCTCTCCTACGAGCAGTACTTC
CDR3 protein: CASSQIAGGLSYEQYF

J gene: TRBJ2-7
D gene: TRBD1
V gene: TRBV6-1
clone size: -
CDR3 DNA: TGTGCCAGCAGTGCGGACAGGGACAAGTACGAGCAGTACTTC
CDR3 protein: CASSADRDKYEQYF

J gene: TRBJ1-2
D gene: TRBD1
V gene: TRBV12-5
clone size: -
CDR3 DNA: TGTGCTAGTGGTATGGACAGGTTGGATGGCTACACCTTC
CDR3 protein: CASGMDRLDGYTF

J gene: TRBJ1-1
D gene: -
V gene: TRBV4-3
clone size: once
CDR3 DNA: TGCGCCAGCAGGCGGGGGACTGAAGCTTTCTTT
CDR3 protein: CASRRGTEAFF

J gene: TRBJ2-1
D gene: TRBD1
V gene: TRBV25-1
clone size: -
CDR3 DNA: TGTGCCAGCAGTGACCAGACAGGGGGGAGCTCCTACAATGAGCAGTTCTTC
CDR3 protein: CASSDQTGGSSYNEQFF

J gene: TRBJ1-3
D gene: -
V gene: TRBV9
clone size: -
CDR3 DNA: TGTGCCAGCAGCGTAGGTCCCGGGGCTGGAAACACCATATATTTT
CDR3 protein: CASSVGPGAGNTIYF

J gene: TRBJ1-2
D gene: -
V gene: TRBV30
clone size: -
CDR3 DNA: TGTGCCTGGGGGAGGAACACTAACTATGGCTACACCTTC
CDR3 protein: CAWGRNTNYGYTF

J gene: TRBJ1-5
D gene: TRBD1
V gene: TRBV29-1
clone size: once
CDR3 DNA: TGCAGCGTAACCCCGGGGGGGACAGGGAAAAATCAGCCCCAGCATTTT
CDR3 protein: CSVTPGGTGKNQPQHF

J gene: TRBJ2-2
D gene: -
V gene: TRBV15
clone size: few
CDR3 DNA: TGTGCCACCAGCACTAGAAACACGCGGAGGGAGCTGTTTTTT
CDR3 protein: CATSTRNTRRELFF

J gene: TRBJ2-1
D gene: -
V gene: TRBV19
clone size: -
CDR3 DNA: TGTGCCAGTAGTATAGATCACCAGGGAGGCAGCGGACCCTCCTACAATGAGCAGTTCTTC
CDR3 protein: CASSIDHQGGSGPSYNEQFF

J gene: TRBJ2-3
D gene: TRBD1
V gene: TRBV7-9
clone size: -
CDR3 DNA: TGTGCCAGCAGCGACCTGCCGGGACAGGGAGCAGATACGCAGTATTTT
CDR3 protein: CASSDLPGQGADTQYF

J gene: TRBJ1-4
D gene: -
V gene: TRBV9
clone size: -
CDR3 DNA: TGTGCCAGCAGCCCGCGGGGGGGGTTCGGTAATGAAAAACTGTTTTTT
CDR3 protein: CASSPRGGFGNEKLFF

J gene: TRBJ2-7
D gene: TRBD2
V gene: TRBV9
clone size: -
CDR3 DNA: TGTGCCAGCAGCGTAAGCGGGGGCCCATCCTACGAGCAGTACTTC
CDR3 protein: CASSVSGGPSYEQYF

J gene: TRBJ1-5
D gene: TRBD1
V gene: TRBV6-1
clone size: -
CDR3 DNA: TGTGCCAGCAGTGGTTTCGGCAGGGGGGTATATTTAAGCAATCAGCCCCAGCATTTT
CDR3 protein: CASSGFGRGVYLSNQPQHF

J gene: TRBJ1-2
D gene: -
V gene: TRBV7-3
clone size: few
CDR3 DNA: TGTGCCAGCAGCTTAACCCGGGGAGGGTATGGCTACACCTTC
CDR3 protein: CASSLTRGGYGYTF

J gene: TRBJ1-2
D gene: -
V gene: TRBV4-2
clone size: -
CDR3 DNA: TGTGCCAGCAGCCGCTCTGGGGCGGGGTATGGCTACACCTTC
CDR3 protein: CASSRSGAGYGYTF